This T cell receptor beta chain was obtained from a study of technical replicates of blood from a few donors. V was clipped by 7 bases and J by 4 bases; unmatched bases: 7. The CDR3 extends over 14 amino acids. The V gene's germline CDR1 is SNHLY and CDR2 FYNNEI. This table comes from immunoSEQ multiplex PCR, and its TCRdb copy is limited to in-frame clones, with some not included. This table has 65,000 to 80,000 clones, approximately 96% appearing once. The sequence was obtained from a human donor in good health. Material for sequencing was T cells isolated from PBMCs. This chain connects TRBV2 to TRBJ2-3, with 8 bases fitting TRBD2. The CDR3 DNA reads as TGTGCCAGCACTCGGGGGGGGGCAGCAGATACGCAGTATTTT. This sequence encodes CASTRGGAADTQYF.